This TCR beta chain was found in a study of T cells in Graves' hyperthyroidism and ophthalmopathy. The germline gives CDR1 MNHEY, CDR2 SVGEGT. J lost 2 bases, V lost 6 bases, and 7 bases had no gene match. This CDR3 spans 16 amino acids. Diagnoses rested on clinical symptoms, serum thyroxine and TRAb, thyroid ultrasound and orbital computed tomography. Amplified TCR beta CDR3 regions came from RNA transcripts. First-round RT-PCR of the TCR CDR3 relied on the HTBI primer set. TCRdb processed the multiplex PCR reads anew with MiXCR; each CDR3 protein has one entry. Of about 700,000 distinct CDR3 sequences in the sample, less than 15% are singletons; the top ten hold more than 8.5%. This clonotype has just a few counts.

The clonotype originates from a woman in her late teens or twenties with Graves' hyperthyroidism. Specimen: blood. The V gene is TRBV6-2 or TRBV6-3, the J gene TRBJ2-2, with 9 bases that match TRBD2. Written as DNA, the CDR3 is TGTGCCAGCAGGGGACTAGCCGCAATTAACACCGGGGAGCTGTTTTTT. Protein product: CASRGLAAINTGELFF.